Listed here are 26 T cell receptor beta chains from one sample, sequenced in a study of T cell repertoires and Cas9 in healthy adults. Generated by immunoSEQ multiplex PCR, the TCRdb table keeps only in-frame clones and is missing some. Of tens of thousands of clones detected, roughly 89% appear once; the ten largest clones hold roughly 1.6%. Sequences were obtained from CD4+ effector T cells (CD127+, CD25-, CD137-, CD154-) from PBMCs; culture status not recorded. These receptors originate from a human donor in good health.

The chain couples TRBV7-2 to TRBJ1-3, with D tentatively TRBD1 (6 bases). Trimming took 2 bases from V and 0 from J, leaving 17 bases between them. The CDR3 runs to 18 residues. CDR1 and CDR2 (germline): SGHTA, FQGNSA. For the CDR3, the DNA is TGTGCCAGCAGCTTACACCGGGACATAAAACACTCTGGAAACACCATATATTTT. The encoded protein is CASSLHRDIKHSGNTIYF.

The chain recombines TRBV28 with TRBJ2-1; D remains unclear. V lost 2 bases to trimming and J lost 0 bases, with 20 bases between them. This CDR3 region has 19 residues. From germline, CDR1 is MDHEN and CDR2 SYDVKM. DNA for the CDR3: TGTGCCAGCAGTTTAACGGCAGGTGCGCCCTCTAGCTCCTACAATGAGCAGTTCTTC. It encodes CASSLTAGAPSSSYNEQFF.

Written as DNA, the CDR3 is TGTGCCAGTACGACCTGGGACAGAAATTCACCCCTCCACTTT. Encoded protein: CASTTWDRNSPLHF. This rearrangement joins TRBV19 to TRBJ1-6; 7 bases line up with TRBD1. J gave up 7 bases and V 7 bases, and 7 bases lay outside the gene matches. The CDR3 spans 14 residues. The germline gives CDR1 LNHDA, CDR2 SQIVND (reference sequence).

The V and J genes are TRBV5-1 and TRBJ1-1; D is undetermined. V lost 2 bases to trimming and J lost 1 base, with 6 bases between them. The CDR3 covers 13 residues. Germline assignment: CDR1 SGHRS and CDR2 YFSETQ. CDR3 coding DNA: TGCGCCAGCAGCTTCTCGGCGAACACTGAAGCTTTCTTT. Protein: CASSFSANTEAFF. Combining the CDR3 with reference TRBV5-1 and TRBJ1-1 gives the whole variable domain KAGVTQTPRYLIKTRGQQVTLSCSPISGHRSVSWYQQTPGQGLQFLFEYFSETQRNKGNFPGRFSGRQFSNSRSEMNVSTLELGDSALYLCASSFSANTEAFFGQGTRLTVV.

J is TRBJ1-2 and V is TRBV5-5, with a possible D match to TRBD1 (5 bases). The V and J ends lost 5 bases and 4 bases respectively, with 15 bases between them. There are 14 residues in the CDR3. Germline assignment: CDR1 SGHKS and CDR2 YYEKEE (reference sequence). The chain's CDR3 is CASRMGSDSYGYTF. DNA for the CDR3: TGTGCCAGCAGGATGGGGTCTGACAGCTATGGCTACACCTTC. Complete variable domain (other parts from reference TRBV5-5 and TRBJ1-2): DAGVTQSPTHLIKTRGQQVTLRCSPISGHKSVSWYQQVLGQGPQFIFQYYEKEERGRGNFPDRFSARQFPNYSSELNVNALLLGDSALYLCASRMGSDSYGYTFGSGTRLTVV.

The chain links TRBV5-1 to TRBJ1-1; 7 positions match TRBD1. In germline, CDR1 is SGHRS, CDR2 YFSETQ. The CDR3 is 14 residues long. The junction had 5 bases not matched to a gene; V was cut back by 4 bases and J by 2 bases. The CDR3 is CASSAGTVNTEAFF. CDR3 in DNA: TGCGCCAGCAGCGCAGGGACAGTTAACACTGAAGCTTTCTTT.

V usage is TRBV21-1 and J usage is TRBJ2-1; the D call in the table, TRBD1, was not verified against the DNA. TRBV21-1 is a pseudogene segment. The CDR3 length is 13 residues. CDR3 loop: CASSKEIDNEQLF. The CDR3 nucleotides read TGTGCCAGCAGCAAAGAGATAGACAATGAGCAGCTCTTC.

The gene calls are TRBV29-1 and TRBJ1-1; TRBD1 aligns across 8 bases. V shed 3 bases and J 5 bases; nucleotides not matched to a gene: 8. CDR3 length equals 14 residues. Germline CDR1 is SQVTM and CDR2 is ANQGSEA. The CDR3 here is CSVDPGGRWTEAFF. The CDR3 coding sequence is TGCAGCGTTGATCCAGGGGGCAGGTGGACTGAAGCTTTCTTT.

The chain carries TRBV12-5 and TRBJ2-1, with 8 positions matching TRBD2. The V gene end was trimmed by 0 bases and the J gene end by 0 bases; junction bases not matched to a gene: 16. This CDR3 region has 21 residues. Germline CDR1 LGHNT, CDR2 FRNRAP. The CDR3 DNA is TGTGCTAGTGGTTTGGTAACGCGAGGTGGTAGCGGGACCGTCTCCTACAATGAGCAGTTCTTC. It encodes CASGLVTRGGSGTVSYNEQFF.

The J gene is TRBJ2-5, the V gene TRBV4-3; D could derive from TRBD1 or TRBD2 (7 bases each). This CDR3 has 15 residues. V was trimmed by 6 bases and J by 6 bases, leaving 20 bases between them. Germline V gene sequence: CDR1 LGHNA, CDR2 YSLEER. CDR3 region: CASSPGGRGRKTQYF. CDR3 DNA: TGCGCCAGCAGTCCAGGGGGGCGGGGGAGGAAGACCCAGTACTTC.

The V call is TRBV6-5, the J call TRBJ2-3; D is perhaps TRBD1 or TRBD2 (5 bases each). CDR1 is MNHEY and CDR2 is SVGAGI in the germline V gene. This CDR3 comprises 16 residues. The V end lost 0 bases, the J end lost 1 base, and 11 bases lay between the germline ends. DNA of the CDR3: TGTGCCAGCAGTTACTCGGGTCGAGGGGGCACAGATACGCAGTATTTT. Protein product: CASSYSGRGGTDTQYF.

The chain couples TRBV6-1 to TRBJ1-5; D is uncertain. V lost 0 bases and J lost 4, with 13 bases in between. This CDR3 has 16 residues. Germline CDR1 is MNHNS and CDR2 is SASEGT. The CDR3 DNA reads TGTGCCAGCAGTGAAGCGGTCCCGACGGGAAATCAGCCCCAGCATTTT. Residues: CASSEAVPTGNQPQHF.

This chain links TRBV2 with TRBJ2-3, with D tentatively TRBD1 or TRBD2 (5 bases each). Germline V gene sequence: CDR1 SNHLY, CDR2 FYNNEI. This CDR3 spans 15 amino acids. The V gene lost 6 bases and the J gene lost 7 bases, with 20 bases spanning the gap. The CDR3 DNA sequence: TGTGCCAGCAGCTTGCCGGGACCTTCACACAATACGCAGTATTTT. As protein: CASSLPGPSHNTQYF.

This clone was counted only a few times. The chain couples TRBV6-4 to TRBJ2-1; TRBD1 might be the D (5 bases). Per the germline V gene, CDR1 is MRHNA and CDR2 is SNTAGT. The CDR3 loop spans 18 amino acids. V gave up 6 bases and J gave up 9 bases, with 30 bases separating them. The CDR3: CASSPSPGFGVGATEQFF. The CDR3 region has the DNA TGTGCCAGCAGCCCCTCCCCCGGGTTCGGAGTAGGGGCCACTGAGCAGTTCTTC.

This clone was detected once. This rearrangement joins TRBV7-6 to TRBJ1-4, with 7 bases matching TRBD1. V dropped 5 bases and J dropped 8; count of bases not matched to a gene: 11. The CDR3 runs to 15 residues. Per the germline V gene, CDR1 is SGHVS and CDR2 is FNYEAQ. In nucleotides, the CDR3 is TGTGCCAGCAGCCTCCAAGGGGGCACTCCCGAAAAACTGTTTTTT. Its protein product is CASSLQGGTPEKLFF.

The rearrangement uses TRBV5-5 and TRBJ1-1, with D perhaps matching TRBD1 (5 bases). V lost 2 bases and J lost 1, with 18 bases in between. CDR1 is SGHKS, CDR2 YYEKEE, per germline (reference sequence). The CDR3 extends over 17 amino acids. The CDR3 region is CASSFRSGSIGNTEAFF. The CDR3 region has the DNA TGTGCCAGCAGCTTTAGATCAGGGTCAATCGGGAACACTGAAGCTTTCTTT.

This rearrangement joins TRBV11-3 to TRBJ2-1; TRBD2 aligns across 8 bases. Looked up from germline, CDR1 is SGHNT and CDR2 is YENEEA. This CDR3 spans 19 amino acids. V lost 1 base, J lost 1 base, and 12 bases stayed unmatched. The CDR3 sequence is CASSLAIRVAGGSYNEQFF. The CDR3 DNA follows: TGTGCCAGCAGCTTAGCTATCCGCGTTGCGGGGGGTTCCTACAATGAGCAGTTCTTC.

This chain's CDR3 is CASSDLAGGGYNEQFF. DNA for the CDR3: TGTGCCAGCAGTGACTTAGCGGGGGGGGGCTACAATGAGCAGTTCTTC. V and J are TRBV6-4 and TRBJ2-1; 11 nucleotides agree with TRBD2. CDR1 is MRHNA, CDR2 SNTAGT, per germline. CDR3 length equals 16 residues. V lost 1 base to trimming and J lost 3 bases; unmatched junction nucleotides: 2.

The genes are TRBV10-1 and TRBJ2-1; 12 bases line up with TRBD2. J gave up 10 bases and V 6 bases, and 10 bases lay outside the gene matches. This CDR3 is built from 15 residues. Germline V gene data show CDR1 as WNHNN and CDR2 as SYGVQD (reference sequence). The CDR3 sequence: CASSLTSGGKREQFF. CDR3 coding DNA: TGCGCCAGCAGCCTGACTAGCGGGGGAAAAAGGGAGCAGTTCTTC.

This chain links TRBV7-3 with TRBJ1-3; D uncertain. The CDR3 runs 18 residues. In germline, CDR1 is SGHTA, CDR2 FQGTGA. V lost 2 bases to trimming and J lost 0 bases, with 17 bases between them. Here the CDR3 DNA reads TGTGCCAGCAGCTTAGGGCCACGACGGAACCCCTCTGGAAACACCATATATTTT. Its translation is CASSLGPRRNPSGNTIYF.

The chain joins TRBV27 to TRBJ2-5, with D uncertain. The CDR3 is made up of 13 amino acids. Looked up from germline, CDR1 is MNHEY and CDR2 is SMNVEV (reference sequence). Trimming took off 6 bases at V and 3 bases at J, with 11 bases between the two ends. Here the CDR3 reads CASSIFSEETQYF. CDR3 nucleotide sequence: TGTGCCAGCAGCATTTTCAGCGAAGAGACCCAGTACTTC.

The rearrangement uses TRBV4-2 and TRBJ2-7; 8 bases fit TRBD2. V trimming: 2 bases; J trimming: 3 bases; junction bases outside the gene matches: 6. Germline CDR1 reads LGHNA; CDR2 reads YNFKEQ. This CDR3 is built from 15 residues. Here the CDR3 reads CASSQQPGGGYEQYF. The CDR3 bases are TGTGCCAGCAGCCAACAACCGGGGGGGGGCTACGAGCAGTACTTC.

The rearrangement links TRBV2 to TRBJ1-2; 7 nucleotides line up with TRBD1. The CDR3 extends over 12 amino acids. CDR1 and CDR2 (germline): SNHLY, FYNNEI. The V segment lost 5 bases and the J segment 8 bases; nucleotides outside the gene matches: 5. In DNA form, the CDR3 reads TGTGCCAGCAGTAGACAGGGATTCGGCTACACCTTC. It is translated as CASSRQGFGYTF.

The V gene is TRBV4-3, the J gene TRBJ2-1; 7 bases match TRBD2. The trim removed 2 bases at V and 10 bases at J, leaving 14 bases unmatched. This CDR3 has 16 amino acids. Germline V gives CDR1 LGHNA, CDR2 YSLEER. The CDR3 DNA reads TGCGCCAGCAGCCAATTGGATATGGGACTACCGTCGGAGCAGTTCTTC. This translates into CASSQLDMGLPSEQFF.

This clone has a single count. The chain couples TRBV6-1 to TRBJ2-1; 10 nucleotides align to TRBD1. J was trimmed by 9 bases and V by 11 bases; bases with no gene match: 16. Per germline, CDR1 MNHNS and CDR2 SASEGT. The CDR3 sequence is 15 residues long. The CDR3 nucleotides read TGTGCCGTGAGACGAGTGGGGACAGGGGATTCTGAGCAGTTCTTC. It encodes CAVRRVGTGDSEQFF.

V and J are TRBV6-5 and TRBJ1-4; TRBD1 matches at 7 bases. The trim removed 5 bases at V and 7 bases at J, leaving 4 bases unmatched. The CDR3 is made up of 13 amino acids. Germline V gives CDR1 MNHEY, CDR2 SVGAGI. The CDR3 here is CASSRQGGEKLFF. The CDR3, as DNA: TGTGCCAGCAGTAGACAGGGAGGTGAAAAACTGTTTTTT.